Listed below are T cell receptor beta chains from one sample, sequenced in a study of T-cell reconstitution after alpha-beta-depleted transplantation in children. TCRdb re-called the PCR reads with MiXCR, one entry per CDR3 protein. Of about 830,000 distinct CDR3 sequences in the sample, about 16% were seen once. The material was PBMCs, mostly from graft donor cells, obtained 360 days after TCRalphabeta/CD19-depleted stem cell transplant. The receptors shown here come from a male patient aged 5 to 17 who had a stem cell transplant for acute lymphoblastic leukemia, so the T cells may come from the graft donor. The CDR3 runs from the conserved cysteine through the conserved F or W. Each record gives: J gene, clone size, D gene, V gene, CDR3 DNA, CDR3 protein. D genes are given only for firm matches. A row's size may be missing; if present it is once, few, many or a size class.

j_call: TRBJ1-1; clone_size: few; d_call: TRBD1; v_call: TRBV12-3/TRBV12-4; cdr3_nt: TGTGCCAGCAGACAACAGGGGGCCACTGAAGCTTTCTTT; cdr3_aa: CASRQQGATEAFF
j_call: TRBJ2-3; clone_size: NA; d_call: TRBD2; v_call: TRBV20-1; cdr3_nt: TGCACCATGTCTAGCGGGAGGCCCACAGATACGCAGTATTTT; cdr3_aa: CTMSSGRPTDTQYF
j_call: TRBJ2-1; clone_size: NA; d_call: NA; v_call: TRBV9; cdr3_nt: TGTGCCAGCAGCCCCCCTAAAAGGGGCTACAATGAGCAGTTCTTC; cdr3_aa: CASSPPKRGYNEQFF
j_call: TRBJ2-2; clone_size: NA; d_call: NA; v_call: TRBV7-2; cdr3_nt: TGTGCCAGCAGCGTCCACCTCTTAGTAAACGGGGAGCTGTTTTTT; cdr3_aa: CASSVHLLVNGELFF
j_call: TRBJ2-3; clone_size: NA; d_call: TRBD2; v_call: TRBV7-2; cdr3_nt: TGTGCCAGCAGCTTACCCCCCGTAGCGGGAGAGGGAGATACGCAGTATTTT; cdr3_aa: CASSLPPVAGEGDTQYF
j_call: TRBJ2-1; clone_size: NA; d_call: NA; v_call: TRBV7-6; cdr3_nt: TGTGCCAGCAGCGTGATTAGGGGACCGTTCTACAATGAGCAGTTCTTC; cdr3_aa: CASSVIRGPFYNEQFF
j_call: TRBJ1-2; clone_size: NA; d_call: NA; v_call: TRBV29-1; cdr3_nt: TGCAGCGTTGAAGACGCAGGCCTTTGGTATGGCTACACCTTC; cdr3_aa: CSVEDAGLWYGYTF
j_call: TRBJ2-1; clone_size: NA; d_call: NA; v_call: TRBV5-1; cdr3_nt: TGCGCCAGCAGCTTAACTATGGCGAGCGGCCATGAGCAGTTCTTC; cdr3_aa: CASSLTMASGHEQFF
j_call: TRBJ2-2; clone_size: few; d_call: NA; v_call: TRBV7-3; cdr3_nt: TGTGCCAGCAGCTTACACCCCATCCGGGAGTGGTACACCGGGGAGCTGTTTTTT; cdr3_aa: CASSLHPIREWYTGELFF
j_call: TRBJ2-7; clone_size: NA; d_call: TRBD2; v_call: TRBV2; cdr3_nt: TGTGCCAGCTGTCCCGGATCGGGACTAGCGGGTCGTATTCCCGAGCAGTACTTC; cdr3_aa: CASCPGSGLAGRIPEQYF
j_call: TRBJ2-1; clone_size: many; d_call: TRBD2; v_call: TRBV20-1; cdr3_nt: TGCAGTGCTAGAGATCCTTCTAGCGGGAGGGCCGGCAATGAGCAGTTCTTC; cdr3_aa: CSARDPSSGRAGNEQFF
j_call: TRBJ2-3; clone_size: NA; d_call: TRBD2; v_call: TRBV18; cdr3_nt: TGTGCCAGCTCACTGGAGTTTGCGGGAGGTTACACAGATACGCAGTATTTT; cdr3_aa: CASSLEFAGGYTDTQYF
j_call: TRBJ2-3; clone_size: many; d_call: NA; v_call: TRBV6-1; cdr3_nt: TGTGCCAGCGGCTTCCCCCGGGACGCAGATACGCAGTATTTT; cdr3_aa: CASGFPRDADTQYF
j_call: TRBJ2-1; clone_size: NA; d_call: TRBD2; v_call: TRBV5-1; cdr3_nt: TGCGCCAGCAGCTTGAGTCCGGGACTAGGTTTCTACAATGAGCAGTTCTTC; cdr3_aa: CASSLSPGLGFYNEQFF
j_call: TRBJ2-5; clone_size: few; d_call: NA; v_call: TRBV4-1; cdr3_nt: TGCGCCAGCAGAAGGGGCCCCTCGGAGACCCAGTACTTC; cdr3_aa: CASRRGPSETQYF
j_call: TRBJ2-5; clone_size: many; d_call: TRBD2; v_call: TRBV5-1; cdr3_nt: TGCGCCAGCAGGCGACTAGCGGGGCAAGAGACCCAGTACTTC; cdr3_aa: CASRRLAGQETQYF
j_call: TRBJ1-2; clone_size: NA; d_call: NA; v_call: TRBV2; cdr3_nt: TGTGCCAGCAGTGAATTATTGGCAGGGCATGGCTACACCTTC; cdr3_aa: CASSELLAGHGYTF
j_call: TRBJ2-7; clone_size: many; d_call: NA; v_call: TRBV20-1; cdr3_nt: TGCAGTGCTAGAGCTGGGCTAGGAAACGAGCAGTACTTC; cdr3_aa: CSARAGLGNEQYF
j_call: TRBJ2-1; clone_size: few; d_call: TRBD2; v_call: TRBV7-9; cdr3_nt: TGTGCCAGCACCCCGGGAGCGGGAGTTGGAATTCGTGAGCAGTTCTTC; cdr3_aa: CASTPGAGVGIREQFF
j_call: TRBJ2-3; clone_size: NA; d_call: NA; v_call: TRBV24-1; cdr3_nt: TGTGCCACCAGTGAACCTGGAGGCACAGATACGCAGTATTTT; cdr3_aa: CATSEPGGTDTQYF
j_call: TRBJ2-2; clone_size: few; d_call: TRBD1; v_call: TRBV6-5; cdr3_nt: TGTGCCAGCAGTTTTGGACAGGCGGGTGTCGGGGAGCTGTTTTTT; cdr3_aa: CASSFGQAGVGELFF
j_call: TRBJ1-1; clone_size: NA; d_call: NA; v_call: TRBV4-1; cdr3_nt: TGCGCCAGCAGCCAAGGAGCGGCCAGGGCTAACACTGAAGCTTTCTTT; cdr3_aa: CASSQGAARANTEAFF
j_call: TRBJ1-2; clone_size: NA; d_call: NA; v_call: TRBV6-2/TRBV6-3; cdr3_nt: TGTGCCAGCCAAGGGAGAGGCTATGGCTACACCTTC; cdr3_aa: CASQGRGYGYTF
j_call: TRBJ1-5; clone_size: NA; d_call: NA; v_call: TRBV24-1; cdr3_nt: TGTGCCACCCCGGGTCAAGGCAATCAGCCCCAGCATTTT; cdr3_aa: CATPGQGNQPQHF
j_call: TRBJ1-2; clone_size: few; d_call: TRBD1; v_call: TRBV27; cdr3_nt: TGTGCCAGCAGTGCCTTAACAGGGGTAGCTTATGGCTACACCTTC; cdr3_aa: CASSALTGVAYGYTF
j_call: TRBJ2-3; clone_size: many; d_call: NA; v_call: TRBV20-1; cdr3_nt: TGCAGTGCTTTTAACGACCAATCGAAACTAACAGATACGCAGTATTTT; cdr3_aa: CSAFNDQSKLTDTQYF
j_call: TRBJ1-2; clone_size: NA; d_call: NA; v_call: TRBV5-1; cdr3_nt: TGCGCCAGCAGCTTGCACCAGGACAGCACTAACTATGGCTACACCTTC; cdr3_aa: CASSLHQDSTNYGYTF
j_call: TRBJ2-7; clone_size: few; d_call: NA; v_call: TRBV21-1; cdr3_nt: TGTGCCAGCAGCAATTCCCCCTACGAGCAGTACTTC; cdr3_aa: CASSNSPYEQYF
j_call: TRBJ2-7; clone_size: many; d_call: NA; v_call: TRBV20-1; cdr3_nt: TGCAGTGCTAGTTCCAGGGGATACGAGCAGTACTTC; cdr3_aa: CSASSRGYEQYF
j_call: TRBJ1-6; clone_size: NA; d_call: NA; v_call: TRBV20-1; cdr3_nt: TGCAGTGCTAGGTCCTATAATTCACCCCTCCACTTT; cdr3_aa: CSARSYNSPLHF
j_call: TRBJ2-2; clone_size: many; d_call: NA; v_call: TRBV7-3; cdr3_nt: TGTGCCAGCAGTCTGACAGGCAGCACCGGGGAGCTGTTTTTT; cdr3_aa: CASSLTGSTGELFF
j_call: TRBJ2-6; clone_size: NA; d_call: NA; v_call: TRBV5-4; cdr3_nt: TGTGCCAGCAGCTCCATCCCGACTACGGTAGGCTCTGGGGCCAACGTCCTGACTTTC; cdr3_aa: CASSSIPTTVGSGANVLTF
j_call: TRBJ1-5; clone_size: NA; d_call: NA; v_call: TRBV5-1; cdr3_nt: TGCGCCAGCAGCCAAGGCCCCGATCAGCCCCAGCATTTT; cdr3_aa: CASSQGPDQPQHF
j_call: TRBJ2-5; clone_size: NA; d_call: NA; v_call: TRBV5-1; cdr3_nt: TGCGCCAGCAGCTTGAAAGTGACCGGGCGGCCAATACGAGAGACCCAGTACTTC; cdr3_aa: CASSLKVTGRPIRETQYF
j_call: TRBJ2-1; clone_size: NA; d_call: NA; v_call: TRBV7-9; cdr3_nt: TGTGCCAGCAGCTTAAATTCAGGCAATGAGCAGTTCTTC; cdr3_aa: CASSLNSGNEQFF
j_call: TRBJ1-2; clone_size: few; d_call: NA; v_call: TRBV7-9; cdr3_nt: TGTGCCAGCAGCTTTGAGGGGTCACGTCACTATGGCTACACCTTC; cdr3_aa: CASSFEGSRHYGYTF
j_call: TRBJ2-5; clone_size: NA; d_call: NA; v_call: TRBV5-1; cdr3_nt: TGCGCCAGCAGCTTGACTAGTACAGGGGAGACCCAGTACTTC; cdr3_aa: CASSLTSTGETQYF
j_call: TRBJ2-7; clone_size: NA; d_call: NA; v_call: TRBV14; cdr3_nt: TGTGCCAGCAGCCAATACACAGCTCGCTCCTACGAGCAGTACTTC; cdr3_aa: CASSQYTARSYEQYF
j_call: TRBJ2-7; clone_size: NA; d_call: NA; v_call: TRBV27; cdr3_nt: TGTGCCAGCAGTTTAGAAGAATGTGACAGCCCTGCCGACGAGCAGTACTTC; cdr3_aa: CASSLEECDSPADEQYF
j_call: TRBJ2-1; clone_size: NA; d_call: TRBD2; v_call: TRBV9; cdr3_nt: TGTGCCAGCAGCCCAGAGCGGACTAGCGGTTATTACAATGAGCAGTTCTTC; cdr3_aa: CASSPERTSGYYNEQFF
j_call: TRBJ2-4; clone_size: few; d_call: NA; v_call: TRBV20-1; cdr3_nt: TGCAGTGCTAGAGATAGAAGAAGGCCTATTAACATTCAGTACTTC; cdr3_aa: CSARDRRRPINIQYF
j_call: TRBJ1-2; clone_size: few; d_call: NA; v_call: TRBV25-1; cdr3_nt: TGTGCCAGCAGTGAACCCGGGGTGGATGGCTACACCTTC; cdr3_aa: CASSEPGVDGYTF
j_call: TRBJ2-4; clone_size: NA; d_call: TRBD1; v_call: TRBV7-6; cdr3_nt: TGTGCCAGCAGCTCAGCGCACAGGGGAGCCAAAAACATTCAGTACTTC; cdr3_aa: CASSSAHRGAKNIQYF
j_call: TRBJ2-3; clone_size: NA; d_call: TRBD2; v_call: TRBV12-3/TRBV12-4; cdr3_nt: TGTGCCAGCAGTCCCCCAGCGGGGCGCACAGATACGCAGTATTTT; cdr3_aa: CASSPPAGRTDTQYF
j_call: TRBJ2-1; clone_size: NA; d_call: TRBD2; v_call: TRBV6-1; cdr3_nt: TGTGCCAGCAGGCGGGAGGGCGGAGGTGGGCAGTTCTTC; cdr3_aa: CASRREGGGGQFF
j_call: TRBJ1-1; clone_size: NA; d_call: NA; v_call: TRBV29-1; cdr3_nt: TGCAGCGTTGAATTTGTCTCCGAGGCTTCTGAAGCTTTCTTT; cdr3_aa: CSVEFVSEASEAFF
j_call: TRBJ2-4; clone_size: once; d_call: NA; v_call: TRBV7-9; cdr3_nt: TGTGCCAGCAGCTCCCCGACAGGCCCCCAAGCCAAAAACATTCAGTACTTC; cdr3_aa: CASSSPTGPQAKNIQYF
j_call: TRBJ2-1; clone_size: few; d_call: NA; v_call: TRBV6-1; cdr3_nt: TGTGCCAGCAGATGGAGCTCCGATGAGCAGTTCTTC; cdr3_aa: CASRWSSDEQFF
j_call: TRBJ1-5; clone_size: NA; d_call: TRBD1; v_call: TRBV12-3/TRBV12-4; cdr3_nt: TGTGCCAGCCGGGGAGGGACAGGAGGCAATCAGCCCCAGCATTTT; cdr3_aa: CASRGGTGGNQPQHF
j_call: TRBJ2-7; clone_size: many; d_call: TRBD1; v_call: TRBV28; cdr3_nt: TGTGCCAGCAGTTTCCCTCGGACAGGGGCCTACGAGCAGTACTTC; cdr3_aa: CASSFPRTGAYEQYF
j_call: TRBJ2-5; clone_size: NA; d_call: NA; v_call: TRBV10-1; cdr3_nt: TGCGCCAGCAGTGAGGACCCGCGCGGGACCCAGTACTTC; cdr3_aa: CASSEDPRGTQYF
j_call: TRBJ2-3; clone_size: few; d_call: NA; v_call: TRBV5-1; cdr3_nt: TGCGCCAGCAGCACGCTAGGAATTTCAGATACGCAGTATTTT; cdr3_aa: CASSTLGISDTQYF
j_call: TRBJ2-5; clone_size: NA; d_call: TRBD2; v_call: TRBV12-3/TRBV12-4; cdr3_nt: TGTGCCAGCAGTTTTGGTTATCGGACTAGCGAAGAGACCCAGTACTTC; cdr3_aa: CASSFGYRTSEETQYF